One and the same sample provided the 2 T cell receptor beta chains below, sequenced in a study of shared clonotypes between healthy human individuals. Clones were sequenced by immunoSEQ multiplex PCR, and TCRdb holds only the in-frame ones, with some missing. The table lists more than 90,000 clones, less than 80% of them singletons. The sequenced sample consisted of memory CD8+ T cells sorted from blood. Stated subset: CD45RO+ cells pooled with CCR7-negative TemRA cells. These receptors were obtained from a man between 25 and 39 years old in good health.

The genes are TRBV5-4 and TRBJ2-1, with 16 bases identical to TRBD2. The CDR3 is 18 residues long. From germline, CDR1 is SGHNT and CDR2 YYREEE (reference sequence). V shed 5 bases and J 4 bases; nucleotides not matched to a gene: 9. CDR3 protein: CASSSGTSGRALYNEQFF. The CDR3 DNA sequence: TGTGCCAGCAGTTCCGGGACTAGCGGGAGGGCACTATACAATGAGCAGTTCTTC.

The chain joins TRBV28 to TRBJ2-7; no clear D gene. The CDR3 runs to 12 residues. Germline CDR1 MDHEN, CDR2 SYDVKM. Trimming removed 4 bases at V and 2 bases at J, with 6 bases between. CDR3 residues: CASSSQPYEQYF. CDR3 coding DNA: TGTGCCAGCAGTTCACAGCCCTACGAGCAGTACTTC.